This T cell receptor (beta chain) is from a study of cytomegalovirus exposure and HLA in healthy donors. V was pared by 2 bases and J by 7 bases, with 11 bases between. Germline lookup yields CDR1 MNHNS and CDR2 SASEGT. This CDR3 has 14 amino acids. Notes on this clone: The antigen remains unidentified.

13 Jbeta primers and 60 Vbeta primers were used for the PCR. Sequencing was performed with immunoSEQ multiplex PCR; in TCRdb, only in-frame clones are kept and a portion is missing. The data contain 110,000 or so clones, about 83% of them singletons. Findings of the study overall: A later analysis showed TCR association rates differing by HLA locus, peaking at DRB1 and lowest at HLA-C. Data from an earlier analysis indicated that most TCR beta V segments were productive either about 90% or about 30% of the time. Apart from CMV serostatus, no immune exposure information was available.

This TCR derives from a female donor in good health and CMV-seronegative. The sequenced sample was PBMCs. The chain has TRBV6-1 and TRBJ1-4; no clear D. CDR3 protein: CASSEMNRAEKLFF. CDR3 bases: TGTGCCAGCAGTGAAATGAACAGAGCTGAAAAACTGTTTTTT.